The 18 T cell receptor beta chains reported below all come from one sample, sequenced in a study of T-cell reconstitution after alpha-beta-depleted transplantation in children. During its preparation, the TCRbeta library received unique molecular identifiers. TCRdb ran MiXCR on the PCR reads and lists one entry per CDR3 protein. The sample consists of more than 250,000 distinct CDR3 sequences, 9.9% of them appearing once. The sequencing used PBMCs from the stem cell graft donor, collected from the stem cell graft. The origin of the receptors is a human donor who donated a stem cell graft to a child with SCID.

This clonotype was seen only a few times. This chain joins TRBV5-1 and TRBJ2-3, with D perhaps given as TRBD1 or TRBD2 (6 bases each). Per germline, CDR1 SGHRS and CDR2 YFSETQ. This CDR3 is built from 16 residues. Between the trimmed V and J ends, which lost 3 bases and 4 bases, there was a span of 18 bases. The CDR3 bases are TGCGCCAGCAGCTCCTCTGGACAGAGGGGGGCAGATACGCAGTATTTT. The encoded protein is CASSSSGQRGADTQYF.

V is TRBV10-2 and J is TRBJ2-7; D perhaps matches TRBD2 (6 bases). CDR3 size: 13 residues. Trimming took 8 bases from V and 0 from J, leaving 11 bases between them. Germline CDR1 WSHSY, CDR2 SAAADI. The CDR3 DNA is TGCGCCAGCCGCGGGGACCGCTCCTACGAGCAGTACTTC. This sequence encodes CASRGDRSYEQYF.

The CDR3 DNA sequence: TGTGCCAGCAGCCCATGGACTGCAATGTACCAAGAGACCCAGTACTTC. Encoded protein: CASSPWTAMYQETQYF. This chain uses TRBV5-5 with TRBJ2-5; possible D gene TRBD2, 5 bases. CDR3 length equals 16 residues. Germline CDR1 and CDR2: SGHKS and YYEKEE (reference sequence). With 4 bases removed from V and 0 bases from J, the gap between germline ends came to 16 bases.

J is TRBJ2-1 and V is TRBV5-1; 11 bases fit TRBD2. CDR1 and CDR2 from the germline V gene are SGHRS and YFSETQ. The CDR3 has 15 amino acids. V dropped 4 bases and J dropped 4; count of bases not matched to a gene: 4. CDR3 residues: CASSPGLAVYNEQFF. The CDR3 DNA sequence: TGCGCCAGCAGCCCGGGACTAGCGGTGTACAATGAGCAGTTCTTC. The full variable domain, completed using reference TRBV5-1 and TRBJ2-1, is KAGVTQTPRYLIKTRGQQVTLSCSPISGHRSVSWYQQTPGQGLQFLFEYFSETQRNKGNFPGRFSGRQFSNSRSEMNVSTLELGDSALYLCASSPGLAVYNEQFFGPGTRLTVL.

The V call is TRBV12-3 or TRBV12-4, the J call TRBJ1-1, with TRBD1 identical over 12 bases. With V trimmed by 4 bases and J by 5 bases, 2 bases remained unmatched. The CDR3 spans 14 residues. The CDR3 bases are TGTGCCAGCAGTTGGGACAGGGGGCGGACTGAAGCTTTCTTT. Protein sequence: CASSWDRGRTEAFF.

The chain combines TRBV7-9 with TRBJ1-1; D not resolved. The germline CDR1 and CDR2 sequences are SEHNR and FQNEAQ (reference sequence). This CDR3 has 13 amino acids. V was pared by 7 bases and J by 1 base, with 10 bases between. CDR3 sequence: CASIPPQNTEAFF. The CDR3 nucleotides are TGTGCCAGCATCCCCCCCCAGAACACTGAAGCTTTCTTT. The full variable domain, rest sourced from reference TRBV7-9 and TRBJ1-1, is DTGVSQNPRHKITKRGQNVTFRCDPISEHNRLYWYRQTLGQGPEFLTYFQNEAQLEKSRLLSDRFSAERPKGSFSTLEIQRTEQGDSAMYLCASIPPQNTEAFFGQGTRLTVV.

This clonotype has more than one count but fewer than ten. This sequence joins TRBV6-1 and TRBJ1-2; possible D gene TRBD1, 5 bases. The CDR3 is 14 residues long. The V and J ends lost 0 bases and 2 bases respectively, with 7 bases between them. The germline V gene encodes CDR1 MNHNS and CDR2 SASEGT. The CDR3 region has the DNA TGTGCCAGCAGTGAAGCCAACAGGAACTATGGCTACACCTTC. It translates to CASSEANRNYGYTF.

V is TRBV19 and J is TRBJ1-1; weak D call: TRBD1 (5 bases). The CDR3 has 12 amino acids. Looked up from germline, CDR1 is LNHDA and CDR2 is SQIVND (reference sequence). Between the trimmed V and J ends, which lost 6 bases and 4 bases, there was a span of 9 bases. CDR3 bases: TGTGCCAGTAGGAGGGGTATCACTGAAGCTTTCTTT. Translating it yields CASRRGITEAFF.

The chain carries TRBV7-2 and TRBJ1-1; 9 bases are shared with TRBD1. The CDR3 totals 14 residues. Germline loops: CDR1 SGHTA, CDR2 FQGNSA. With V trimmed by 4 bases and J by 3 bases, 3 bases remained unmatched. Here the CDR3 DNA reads TGTGCCAGCAGCTCCGGACAGGGGTACACTGAAGCTTTCTTT. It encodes CASSSGQGYTEAFF.

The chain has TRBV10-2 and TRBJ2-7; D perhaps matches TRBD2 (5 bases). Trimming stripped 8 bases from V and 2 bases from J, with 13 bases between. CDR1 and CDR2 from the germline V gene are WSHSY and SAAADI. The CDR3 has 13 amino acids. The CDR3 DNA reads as TGCGCCAGCGGGAGAAATCCAACCTACGAGCAGTACTTC. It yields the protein CASGRNPTYEQYF.

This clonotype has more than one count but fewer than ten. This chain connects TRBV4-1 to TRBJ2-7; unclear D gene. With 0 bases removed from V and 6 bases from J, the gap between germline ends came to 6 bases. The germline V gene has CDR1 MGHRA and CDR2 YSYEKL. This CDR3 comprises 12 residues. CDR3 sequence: CASSQDRREQYF. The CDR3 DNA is TGCGCCAGCAGCCAAGACAGGCGCGAGCAGTACTTC.

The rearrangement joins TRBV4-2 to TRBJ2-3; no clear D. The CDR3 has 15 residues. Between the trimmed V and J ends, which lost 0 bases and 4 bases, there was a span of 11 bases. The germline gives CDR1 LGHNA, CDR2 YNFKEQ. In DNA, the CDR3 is TGTGCCAGCAGCCAAGACCAGCTGGGCGCAGATACGCAGTATTTT. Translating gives CASSQDQLGADTQYF.

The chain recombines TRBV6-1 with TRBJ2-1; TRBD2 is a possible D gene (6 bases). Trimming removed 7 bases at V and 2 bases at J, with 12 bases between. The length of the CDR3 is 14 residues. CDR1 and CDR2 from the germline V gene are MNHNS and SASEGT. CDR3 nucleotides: TGTGCCAGCAAGAGCCAGCGGGCCTACAATGAGCAGTTCTTC. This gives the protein CASKSQRAYNEQFF.

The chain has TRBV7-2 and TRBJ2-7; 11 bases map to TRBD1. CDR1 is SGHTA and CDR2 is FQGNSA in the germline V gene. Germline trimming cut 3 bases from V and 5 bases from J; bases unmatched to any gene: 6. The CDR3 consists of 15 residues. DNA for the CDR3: TGTGCCAGCAGCTTTCCGGGACAGGGGGGCGACGAGCAGTACTTC. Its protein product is CASSFPGQGGDEQYF.

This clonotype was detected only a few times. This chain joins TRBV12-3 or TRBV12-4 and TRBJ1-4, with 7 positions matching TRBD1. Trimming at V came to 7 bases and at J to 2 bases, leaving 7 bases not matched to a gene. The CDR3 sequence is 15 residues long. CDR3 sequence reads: CASISTGATNEKLFF. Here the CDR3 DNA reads TGTGCCAGCATCTCCACAGGGGCTACTAATGAAAAACTGTTTTTT.

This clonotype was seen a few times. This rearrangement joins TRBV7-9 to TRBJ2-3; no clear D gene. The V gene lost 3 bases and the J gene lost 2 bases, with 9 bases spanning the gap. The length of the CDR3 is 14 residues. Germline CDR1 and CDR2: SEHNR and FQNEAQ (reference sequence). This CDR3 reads CASSLGFFTDTQYF. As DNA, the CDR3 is TGTGCCAGCAGCTTGGGGTTCTTCACAGATACGCAGTATTTT.

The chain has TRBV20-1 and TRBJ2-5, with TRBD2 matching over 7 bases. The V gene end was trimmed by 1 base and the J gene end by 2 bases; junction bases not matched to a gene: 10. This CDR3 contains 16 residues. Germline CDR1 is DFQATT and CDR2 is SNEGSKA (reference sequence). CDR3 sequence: CSARGLGTTKQETQYF. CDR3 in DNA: TGCAGTGCTAGAGGACTCGGGACTACCAAACAAGAGACCCAGTACTTC.

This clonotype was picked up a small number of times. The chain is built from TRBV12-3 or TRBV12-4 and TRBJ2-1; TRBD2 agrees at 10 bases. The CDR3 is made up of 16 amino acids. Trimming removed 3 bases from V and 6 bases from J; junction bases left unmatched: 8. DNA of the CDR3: TGTGCCAGCAGTTTGAGGCTAGCGGGGGTCGGCAATGAGCAGTTCTTC. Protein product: CASSLRLAGVGNEQFF.